This T cell receptor beta chain is from a study of T cell responses to AZD1222 COVID-19 vaccine. Overall study results and limits: Clonal diversity may have been underestimated in mostly white British donors. The CD4 TCRs associated with vaccination extended across spike and predominated at 160-218 and 743-854. Just 6 or 7 people given AZD1222 tested seropositive at baseline.

The CDR3 runs 13 residues. The germline V gene has CDR1 MNHNS and CDR2 SASEGT. V gave up 2 bases and J gave up 3 bases, with 8 bases separating them. The assay was immunoSEQ multiplex PCR, and TCRdb's table has in-frame clones only and misses some. The sample has about 130,000 clones, over 90% seen once. Concerning this clone itself: Its antigen is unidentified.

This material consisted of peripheral blood, taken on day 0 of AZD1222 vaccination. The J gene is TRBJ2-7, the V gene TRBV6-1, with no clear D. This clonotype originated in an adult in good health. CDR3 sequence (DNA): TGTGCCAGCAGTGAATTTGGGAACTACGAGCAGTACTTC. Amino acids: CASSEFGNYEQYF.